The 25 T cell receptor beta chains below all came from one sample that was sequenced in a study of blood T cell repertoires in COVID-19. Repertoires were generated with immunoSEQ multiplex PCR, while TCRdb's copy carries only in-frame clones and drops some. Found here are more than 150,000 clones, 80% to 85% of them singletons; the top ten hold roughly 8%. Sequenced: PBMCs or T cells enriched from blood (not recorded which). These receptors were obtained from a woman aged 50 to 60 who had recovered from COVID-19.

This CDR3 is CAITGENYGYTF. The CDR3, as DNA: TGTGCCATAACAGGGGAGAACTATGGCTACACCTTC. The V call is TRBV10-3, the J call TRBJ1-2, with 7 bases identical to TRBD1. Unmatched junction bases numbered 3, after V lost 9 bases and J lost 2 bases. The germline V gene has CDR1 ENHRY and CDR2 SYGVKD. The CDR3 has 12 amino acids.

In this sample, this clone turned up a few times. The chain has TRBV29-1 and TRBJ1-2, with TRBD1 matching 8 bases. V lost 6 bases, J lost 7 bases, and 13 bases stayed unmatched. Germline V gene lookup returns CDR1 SQVTM and CDR2 ANQGSEA. The length of the CDR3 is 14 residues. In DNA, the CDR3 is TGCAGCGTCTTGACAGGGGCTTCATCGGGTGGCTACACCTTC. Translation: CSVLTGASSGGYTF.

The CDR3 here is CASRYRDRANQPQHF. CDR3 DNA: TGTGCCAGCAGGTACCGGGACAGGGCTAATCAGCCCCAGCATTTT. The chain carries TRBV2 and TRBJ1-5; 9 bases fit TRBD1. The CDR3 runs 15 residues. V lost 6 bases, J lost 4 bases, and 7 bases stayed unmatched. The germline gives CDR1 SNHLY, CDR2 FYNNEI.

The CDR3 sequence is CSVRTGFEVSYEQYF. The DNA of the CDR3 is TGCAGCGTTCGGACAGGGTTTGAAGTCTCCTACGAGCAGTACTTC. The chain combines TRBV29-1 with TRBJ2-7; TRBD1 agrees at 8 bases. CDR1 is SQVTM and CDR2 is ANQGSEA in the germline V gene. There are 15 residues in the CDR3. With V trimmed by 5 bases and J by 0 bases, 9 bases remained unmatched.

The chain combines TRBV15 with TRBJ2-5, with D possibly being TRBD1 (5 bases). CDR3 size: 16 residues. The V end lost 0 bases, the J end lost 5 bases, and 16 bases lay between the germline ends. Germline loops: CDR1 LNHNV, CDR2 YYDKDF (reference sequence). This CDR3 reads CATSRDVLSGPETQYF. The CDR3 DNA sequence: TGTGCCACCAGCAGAGATGTTCTGTCAGGGCCGGAGACCCAGTACTTC.

This sequence joins TRBV19 and TRBJ1-1; no clear D. The V and J ends lost 5 bases and 0 bases respectively, with 13 bases between them. Germline loops: CDR1 LNHDA, CDR2 SQIVND (reference sequence). The CDR3 is 15 amino acids. CDR3 nucleotide sequence: TGTGCCAGTAGTCCGCTAAACACTATGAACACTGAAGCTTTCTTT. The encoded protein is CASSPLNTMNTEAFF.

The chain is built from TRBV6-5 and TRBJ2-3, with 8 bases lining up with TRBD2. The CDR3 sequence is 14 residues long. Germline CDR1 MNHEY, CDR2 SVGAGI. Trimming removed 6 bases from V and 6 bases from J; junction bases left unmatched: 8. CDR3 residues: CASSAGLGRDTQYF. The CDR3 DNA is TGTGCCAGCAGCGCGGGACTAGGGCGCGATACGCAGTATTTT.

The chain couples TRBV3-1 (or the pseudogene TRBV3-2) to TRBJ2-7; TRBD2 matches 7 bases. The length of the CDR3 is 14 residues. CDR1 and CDR2 (germline): LGHDT, YNNKEL (reference sequence). V trimming: 0 bases; J trimming: 4 bases; junction bases outside the gene matches: 3. The CDR3 reads CASSQDPSGYEQYF. CDR3 in DNA: TGTGCCAGCAGCCAAGATCCTAGCGGATACGAGCAGTACTTC.

The J gene is TRBJ1-4, the V gene TRBV18, with D possibly matching TRBD1 (5 bases). The V end lost 4 bases, the J end lost 7 bases, and 19 bases lay between the germline ends. Germline lookup yields CDR1 KGHSH and CDR2 LQKENI. The CDR3 is made up of 16 amino acids. CDR3 region: CASSQGFGGVSEKLFF. For the CDR3, the DNA is TGTGCCAGCTCACAAGGGTTCGGAGGGGTTAGTGAAAAACTGTTTTTT.

The chain links TRBV19 to TRBJ2-5, with a possible D match to TRBD1 (6 bases). The CDR3 is 15 amino acids. V lost 7 bases and J 4 bases, leaving 19 bases between the germline ends. Per the germline V gene, CDR1 is LNHDA and CDR2 is SQIVND (reference sequence). In DNA, the CDR3 is TGTGCCAGTATGAGGGCAGGGGCAATTGGAGAGACCCAGTACTTC. Protein sequence: CASMRAGAIGETQYF.

The rearrangement links TRBV6-2 or TRBV6-3 to TRBJ1-6; 8 bases are shared with TRBD1. The CDR3 runs 16 residues. The germline V gene has CDR1 MNHEY and CDR2 SVGEGT. V shed 3 bases and J 7 bases; nucleotides not matched to a gene: 8. The CDR3 nucleotides are TGTGCCAGCAGTTATCGACAGGGGCGAAGCAATTCACCCCTCCACTTT. Protein: CASSYRQGRSNSPLHF.

The chain combines TRBV11-3 with TRBJ1-1, with D hard to call. The CDR3 spans 15 residues. Germline-derived CDR1 and CDR2 are SGHNT and YENEEA. V lost 4 bases to trimming and J lost 0 bases, with 12 bases between them. In nucleotides, the CDR3 is TGTGCCAGCAGCTCCTACGACGGAGTGAACACTGAAGCTTTCTTT. Amino acids: CASSSYDGVNTEAFF. Together with reference TRBV11-3 and TRBJ1-1, the CDR3 gives the full variable domain: EAGVVQSPRYKIIEKKQPVAFWCNPISGHNTLYWYLQNLGQGPELLIRYENEEAVDDSQLPKDRFSAERLKGVDSTLKIQPAELGDSAVYLCASSSYDGVNTEAFFGQGTRLTVV.

The J gene is TRBJ2-3, the V gene TRBV20-1; D is perhaps TRBD2 (6 bases). The germline CDR1 and CDR2 sequences are DFQATT and SNEGSKA (reference sequence). V was pared by 3 bases and J by 0 bases, with 10 bases between. The CDR3 length is 14 residues. CDR3 DNA sequence: TGCAGTGCTAGTCCTAGCGCGAGCACAGATACGCAGTATTTT. It yields the protein CSASPSASTDTQYF.

The chain recombines TRBV4-2 with TRBJ2-1; 9 nucleotides agree with TRBD1. There are 17 residues in the CDR3. The V gene end was trimmed by 4 bases and the J gene end by 2 bases; junction bases not matched to a gene: 9. Germline V gene sequence: CDR1 LGHNA, CDR2 YNFKEQ. The CDR3 loop is CASSPRPGQGTYNEQFF. The CDR3 DNA sequence: TGTGCCAGCAGCCCCAGGCCGGGACAGGGAACCTACAATGAGCAGTTCTTC.

The chain joins TRBV6-5 to TRBJ2-1, with 11 bases aligning to TRBD2. Losses at the gene ends were 6 bases for V and 7 bases for J; bases not matched to a gene: 2. Looked up from germline, CDR1 is MNHEY and CDR2 is SVGAGI. CDR3 length: 13 amino acids. The CDR3 loop is CASRTSGENEQFF. The CDR3 DNA sequence: TGTGCCAGCAGGACTAGCGGGGAAAATGAGCAGTTCTTC.

This clone was observed a handful of times. V is TRBV12-3 or TRBV12-4 and J is TRBJ2-5; D gene uncertain. Trimming pared 2 bases from V and 8 bases from J, leaving 3 bases between. The CDR3 totals 10 residues. CDR3 region: CASSLLTQYF. The CDR3 DNA is TGTGCCAGCAGTTTACTTACCCAGTACTTC.

This clone was seen just once. J is TRBJ2-1 and V is TRBV7-3, with 8 bases fitting TRBD2. In germline, CDR1 is SGHTA, CDR2 FQGTGA. V trimming: 6 bases; J trimming: 7 bases; junction bases outside the gene matches: 8. CDR3 length: 14 amino acids. CDR3: CASRTAGGANEQFF. The CDR3, as DNA: TGTGCCAGCAGGACAGCCGGGGGGGCTAATGAGCAGTTCTTC.

The chain couples TRBV7-8 to TRBJ2-2; 7 bases match TRBD2. This CDR3 is built from 14 residues. In germline, CDR1 is SGHVS, CDR2 FQNEAQ. The junction had 4 bases not matched to a gene; V was cut back by 5 bases and J by 4 bases. For the CDR3, the DNA is TGTGCCAGCAGCACGCGACTAGCCACCGGGGAGCTGTTTTTT. The encoded protein is CASSTRLATGELFF.

V and J are TRBV7-2 and TRBJ1-1; TRBD1 aligns across 8 bases. The V gene end was trimmed by 5 bases and the J gene end by 3 bases; junction bases not matched to a gene: 5. Looked up from germline, CDR1 is SGHTA and CDR2 is FQGNSA. The CDR3 extends over 14 amino acids. The CDR3 loop reads CASSRTGSDTEAFF. The CDR3 DNA sequence: TGTGCCAGCAGCCGGACAGGGAGTGACACTGAAGCTTTCTTT.

The chain couples TRBV11-3 to TRBJ2-3; the match to TRBD2 covers 8 bases. Per germline, CDR1 SGHNT and CDR2 YENEEA. CDR3 size: 15 residues. J lost 4 bases, V lost 4 bases, and 7 bases had no gene match. The CDR3 nucleotides read TGTGCCAGCAGCTCAAACGGGGGGGCGTCAGATACGCAGTATTTT. Protein: CASSSNGGASDTQYF.

The rearrangement joins TRBV6-5 to TRBJ1-5; 8 nucleotides line up with TRBD1. CDR1 MNHEY and CDR2 SVGAGI come from the germline V gene. The CDR3 has 13 residues. J was trimmed by 7 bases and V by 6 bases; bases with no gene match: 5. The CDR3 DNA is TGTGCCAGCAGAGACAACAGGGGGCAGCCCCAGCATTTT. Encoded protein: CASRDNRGQPQHF.

This chain joins TRBV21-1 and TRBJ1-1; the D call in the table, TRBD1, was not verified against the DNA. TRBV21-1 has pseudogene status. The CDR3 totals 18 residues. The chain's CDR3 is CASSKANRPTPFNTEAFF. For the CDR3, the DNA is TGTGCCAGCAGCAAAGCGAACAGGCCCACGCCCTTTAACACTGAAGCTTTCTTT.

J is TRBJ1-2 and V is TRBV4-2; D perhaps matches TRBD1 (5 bases). The CDR3 loop spans 17 amino acids. With 1 base removed from V and 3 bases from J, the gap between germline ends came to 18 bases. CDR1 and CDR2 from the germline V gene are LGHNA and YNFKEQ. In nucleotides, the CDR3 is TGTGCCAGCAGCCAAGCTCTTCGGGGGAGTCGTTACTATGGCTACACCTTC. This gives the protein CASSQALRGSRYYGYTF.

This sequence joins TRBV6-5 and TRBJ1-1, with D hard to call. The germline V gene encodes CDR1 MNHEY and CDR2 SVGAGI. The CDR3 totals 13 residues. The V end was cut by 2 bases, the J end by 0 bases, with 4 bases between. CDR3 sequence: CASSYSLNTEAFF. DNA for the CDR3: TGTGCCAGCAGTTACAGCTTGAACACTGAAGCTTTCTTT.

The chain links TRBV18 to TRBJ1-5; 8 bases agree with TRBD1. V was clipped by 2 bases and J by 11 bases; unmatched bases: 5. This CDR3 has 13 residues. Germline CDR1 is KGHSH and CDR2 is LQKENI. CDR3 coding DNA: TGTGCCAGCTCACCAGGGACAGGCGGGGCCCAGCATTTT. Its translation is CASSPGTGGAQHF.